The TCR beta chain under discussion was sequenced for a study of shared clonotypes between healthy human individuals. Overall study: Ranging from 18 to 49 in age, donors were a couple of women and a few men.

There are 15 residues in the CDR3. The ends were cut back, 7 bases at V and 5 bases at J, with 21 bases in the middle. Germline V gene data show CDR1 as MNHEY and CDR2 as SVGAGI. Each subset's genomic DNA was split evenly across several immunoSEQ plates. Produced via immunoSEQ multiplex PCR; TCRdb's table is partial and in-frame only. This sample has some 490,000 clones; more than 65% occur once, and the top ten carry 10% to 15%. The J gene is TRBJ2-7, the V gene TRBV6-5; D is perhaps TRBD2 (6 bases). The sequence derives from a woman aged 40 to 50 in good health. Some clones in this sample may be carry-over from other donors' samples. The sample comprised PBMCs. As DNA, the CDR3 is TGTGCCAGCACCCTTTATAGCGGTATGAGGAACGAGCAGTACTTC. It codes for CASTLYSGMRNEQYF.